Given below is one T cell receptor (beta chain) in context. Its target is unknown. V lost 4 bases and J lost 0; bases outside the gene matches: 7. Germline V gene sequence: CDR1 LGHNA, CDR2 YSLEER. This CDR3 has 16 amino acids. The data derive from a study of beta chain features in type 1 diabetes. Sorting that relied on CD45RO/CCR7/CD25/CD127/CD95/CD27 yielded CD4+ naive, central memory, regulatory and stem cell-like memory cells. Study observations and caveats: Cells that show high TCR expression could be over-represented by cDNA sequencing. Among patients, naive, central memory and Treg TCRB repertoires appeared more similar than among healthy donors. Significant though moderate, a shortening of TCRB CDR3s appeared in all four CD4+ subsets of Type 1 diabetes patients.

Every bit of the isolated RNA underwent reverse transcription, so sequencing read expressed TCRB transcripts. The assay was immunoSEQ multiplex PCR, and TCRdb's table has in-frame clones only and misses some. The sample has about 160,000 clones, around 8% seen once. The sample was central memory CD4+ T cells from blood. The chain is built from TRBV4-3 and TRBJ2-5; 8 bases agree with TRBD2. This clonotype was sampled from a woman younger than 30 with type 1 diabetes. DNA for the CDR3: TGCGCCAGCAGCCTCGGGAGGGCCCCCGACCAAGAGACCCAGTACTTC. Amino acid sequence: CASSLGRAPDQETQYF.